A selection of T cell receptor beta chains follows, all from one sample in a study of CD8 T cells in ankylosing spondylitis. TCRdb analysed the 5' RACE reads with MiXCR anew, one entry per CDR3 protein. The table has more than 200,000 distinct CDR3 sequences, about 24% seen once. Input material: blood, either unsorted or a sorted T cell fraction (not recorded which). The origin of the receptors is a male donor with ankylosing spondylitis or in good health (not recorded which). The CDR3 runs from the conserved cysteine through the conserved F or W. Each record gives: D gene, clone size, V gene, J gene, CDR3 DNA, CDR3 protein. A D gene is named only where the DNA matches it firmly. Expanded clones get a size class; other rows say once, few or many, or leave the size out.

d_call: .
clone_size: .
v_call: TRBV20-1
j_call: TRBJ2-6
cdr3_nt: TGCAGTGCGGGGGGCTCTGGGGCCAACGTCCTGACTTTC
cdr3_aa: CSAGGSGANVLTF

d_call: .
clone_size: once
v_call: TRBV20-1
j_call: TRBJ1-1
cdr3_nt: TGCAGTGCTAGAGATAGTCACAGGGCGGGCACTGAAGCTTTCTTT
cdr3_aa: CSARDSHRAGTEAFF

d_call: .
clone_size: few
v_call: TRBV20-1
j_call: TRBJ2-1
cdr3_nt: TGCAGTGCTAAAGCTCCGAGCTCCTACAATGAGCAGTTCTTC
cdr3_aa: CSAKAPSSYNEQFF

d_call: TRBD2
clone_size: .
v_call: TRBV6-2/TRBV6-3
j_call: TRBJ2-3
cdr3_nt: TGTGCCAGCAGTTACTCTACGGGACTAGGCGGGAGGGATACGCAGTATTTT
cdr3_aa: CASSYSTGLGGRDTQYF

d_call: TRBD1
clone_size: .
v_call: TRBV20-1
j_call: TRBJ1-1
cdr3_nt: TGCAGTGCCATACCCAGGGGGAGGGTGGCAAGTTTAGAAGCTTTCTTT
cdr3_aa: CSAIPRGRVASLEAFF

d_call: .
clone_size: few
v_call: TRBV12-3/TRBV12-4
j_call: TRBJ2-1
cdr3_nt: TGTGCCAGCATACCGGGACACTCAGGAGGTCATGAGCAGTTCTTC
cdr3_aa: CASIPGHSGGHEQFF

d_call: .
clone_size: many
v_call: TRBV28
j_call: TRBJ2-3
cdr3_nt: TGTGCCAGCACCCTAGATACAGATACGCAGTATTTT
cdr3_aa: CASTLDTDTQYF

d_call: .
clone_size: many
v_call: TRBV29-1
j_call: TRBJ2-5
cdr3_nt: TGCAGCGTTGCGGTGGAGACCCAGTACTTC
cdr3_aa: CSVAVETQYF

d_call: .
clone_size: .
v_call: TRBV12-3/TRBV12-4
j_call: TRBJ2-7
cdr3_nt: TGTGCCAGCAGTCCCGGGATGGGGGACGAGCAGTACTTC
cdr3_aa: CASSPGMGDEQYF

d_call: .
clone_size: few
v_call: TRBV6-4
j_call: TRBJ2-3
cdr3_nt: TGTGCCAGCAGCGTCACGACGGCAGATACGCAGTATTTT
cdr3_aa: CASSVTTADTQYF

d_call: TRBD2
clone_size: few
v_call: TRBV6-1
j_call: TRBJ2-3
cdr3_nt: TGTGCCAGCCGCGCGACTAGCGGGGGGTTTAGCACAGATACGCAGTATTTT
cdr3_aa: CASRATSGGFSTDTQYF

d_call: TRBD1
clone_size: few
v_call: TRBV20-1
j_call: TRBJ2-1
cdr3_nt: TGCAGTGCTTCAGGGGGACAGAATGAGCAGTTCTTC
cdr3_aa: CSASGGQNEQFF

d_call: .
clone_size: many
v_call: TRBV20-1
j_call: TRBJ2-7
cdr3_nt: TGCAGTGCTAGAGGGGTCTCCTACGAGCAGTACTTC
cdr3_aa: CSARGVSYEQYF

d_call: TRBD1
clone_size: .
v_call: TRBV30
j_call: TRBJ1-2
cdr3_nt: TGTGCTCGGGACAGGGAAAGCGGCTACACCTTC
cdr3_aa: CARDRESGYTF

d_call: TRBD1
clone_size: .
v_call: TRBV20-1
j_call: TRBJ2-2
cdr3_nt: TGCAGTGCTAGAAGTCCTTCAGGGGGCGGGGCGAACACCGGGGAGCTGTTTTTT
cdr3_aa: CSARSPSGGGANTGELFF

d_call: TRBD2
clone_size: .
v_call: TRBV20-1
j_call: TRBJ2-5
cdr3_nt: TGCAGTGGCCACCCGGGACTAGCGAGGGAAGAGACCCAGTACTTC
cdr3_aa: CSGHPGLAREETQYF

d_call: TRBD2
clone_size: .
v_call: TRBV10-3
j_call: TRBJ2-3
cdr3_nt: TGTGCCATCAGTGATGGGACTAAAGGAGATACGCAGTATTTT
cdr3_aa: CAISDGTKGDTQYF

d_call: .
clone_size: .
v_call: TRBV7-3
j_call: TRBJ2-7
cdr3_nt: TGTGCCAGCAGTTACAGGGATATGGACGAGCAGTACTTC
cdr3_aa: CASSYRDMDEQYF

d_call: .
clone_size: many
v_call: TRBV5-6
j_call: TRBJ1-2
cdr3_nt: TGTGCCAGCAGCTCCGACAGCGACTATGGCTACACCTTC
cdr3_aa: CASSSDSDYGYTF

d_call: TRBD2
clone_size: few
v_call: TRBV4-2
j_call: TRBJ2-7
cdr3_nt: TGTGCCAGCAGCACCTGGACTAGCGGGGGGTACGAGCAGTACTTC
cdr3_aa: CASSTWTSGGYEQYF

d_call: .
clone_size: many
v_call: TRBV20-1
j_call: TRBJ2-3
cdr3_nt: TGCAGTGCACGGCTCGCCACAGATACGCAGTATTTT
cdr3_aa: CSARLATDTQYF

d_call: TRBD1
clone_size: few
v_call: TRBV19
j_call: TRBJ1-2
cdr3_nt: TGTGCCAGTAGTCGCGACAGGGTCTATGGCTACACCTTC
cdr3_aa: CASSRDRVYGYTF

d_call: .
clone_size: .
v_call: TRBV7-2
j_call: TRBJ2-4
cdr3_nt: TGTGCCAGCAGCCCATCAGCGGCCAAAAACATTCAGTACTTC
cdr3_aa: CASSPSAAKNIQYF

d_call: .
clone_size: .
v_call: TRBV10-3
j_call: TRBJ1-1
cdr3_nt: TGTGCCATCAAGAAAACAGGGATGAACACTGAAGCTTTCTTT
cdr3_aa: CAIKKTGMNTEAFF

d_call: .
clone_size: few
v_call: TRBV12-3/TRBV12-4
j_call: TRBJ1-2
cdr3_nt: TGTGCCAGCAGTTTCGGGGGGATGAACTATGGCTACACCTTC
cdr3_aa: CASSFGGMNYGYTF

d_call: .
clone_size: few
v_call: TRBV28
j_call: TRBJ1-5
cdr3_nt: TGTGCCAGCAGTTTGCCCCTCAATCAGCCCCAGCATTTT
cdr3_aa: CASSLPLNQPQHF

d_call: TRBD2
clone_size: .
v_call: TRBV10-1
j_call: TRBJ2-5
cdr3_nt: TGCGCCAGCAGTGGCTCCAGCGGGGGGGCGGAGACCCAGTACTTC
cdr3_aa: CASSGSSGGAETQYF